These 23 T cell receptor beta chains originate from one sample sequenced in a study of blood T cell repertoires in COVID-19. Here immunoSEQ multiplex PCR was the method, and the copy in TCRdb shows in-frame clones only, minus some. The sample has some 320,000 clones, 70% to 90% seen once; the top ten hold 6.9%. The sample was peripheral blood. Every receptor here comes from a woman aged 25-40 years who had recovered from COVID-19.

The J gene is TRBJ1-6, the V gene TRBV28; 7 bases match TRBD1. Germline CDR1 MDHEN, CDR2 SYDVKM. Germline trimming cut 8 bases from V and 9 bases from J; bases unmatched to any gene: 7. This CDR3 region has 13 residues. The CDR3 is CASRQGTSSPLHF. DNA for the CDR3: TGTGCCAGCCGACAGGGAACCAGTTCACCCCTCCACTTT.

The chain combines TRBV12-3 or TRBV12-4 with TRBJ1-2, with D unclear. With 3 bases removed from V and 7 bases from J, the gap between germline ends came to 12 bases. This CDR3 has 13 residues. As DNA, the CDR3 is TGTGCCAGCAGTTTTCCACTCTTTGGTGGCTACACCTTC. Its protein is CASSFPLFGGYTF.

The CDR3 sequence is CASSLGTSAMYEQFF. The CDR3, as DNA: TGTGCCAGCAGCTTAGGGACTAGCGCGATGTATGAGCAGTTCTTC. V is TRBV7-2 and J is TRBJ2-1, with TRBD2 identical over 9 bases. The junction had 6 bases not matched to a gene; V was cut back by 1 base and J by 8 bases. The germline V gene has CDR1 SGHTA and CDR2 FQGNSA. The CDR3 length is 15 residues.

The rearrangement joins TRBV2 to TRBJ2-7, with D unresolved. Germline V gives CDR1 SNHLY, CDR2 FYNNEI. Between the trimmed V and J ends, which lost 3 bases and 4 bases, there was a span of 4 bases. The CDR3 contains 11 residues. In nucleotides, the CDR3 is TGTGCCAGCAGTGAGTTATACGAGCAGTACTTC. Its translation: CASSELYEQYF.

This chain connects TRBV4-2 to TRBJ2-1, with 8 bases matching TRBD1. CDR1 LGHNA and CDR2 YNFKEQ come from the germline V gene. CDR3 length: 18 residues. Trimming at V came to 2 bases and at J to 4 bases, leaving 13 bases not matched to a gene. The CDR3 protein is CASSQYGQGGPDYNEQFF. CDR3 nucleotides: TGTGCCAGCAGCCAATATGGACAGGGTGGCCCGGATTACAATGAGCAGTTCTTC.

The CDR3 DNA reads TGCGCCAGCGCGGGACTCTCCTACAATGAGCAGTTCTTC. Protein sequence: CASAGLSYNEQFF. This rearrangement joins TRBV5-1 to TRBJ2-1, with D tentatively TRBD2 (6 bases). This CDR3 has 13 residues. V was cut by 7 bases and J by 0 bases, with 8 bases left in between. The germline CDR1 and CDR2 sequences are SGHRS and YFSETQ.

CDR3 nucleotides: TGTGCCAGCTCACCGTCCCCGGGACAGGTTAGGTACGAGCAGTACTTC. Its protein is CASSPSPGQVRYEQYF. This chain uses TRBV18 with TRBJ2-7, with TRBD1 identical over 8 bases. The CDR3 has 16 amino acids. The ends lost 3 bases at V and 4 bases at J; junction bases unmatched: 11. Germline values: CDR1 KGHSH, CDR2 LQKENI.

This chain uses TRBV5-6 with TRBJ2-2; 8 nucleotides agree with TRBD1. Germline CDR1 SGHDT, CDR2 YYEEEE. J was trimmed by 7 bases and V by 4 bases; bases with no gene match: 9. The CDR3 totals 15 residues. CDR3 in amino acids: CASSTDRGRNGELFF. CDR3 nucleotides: TGTGCCAGCAGCACAGACAGGGGACGTAACGGGGAGCTGTTTTTT.

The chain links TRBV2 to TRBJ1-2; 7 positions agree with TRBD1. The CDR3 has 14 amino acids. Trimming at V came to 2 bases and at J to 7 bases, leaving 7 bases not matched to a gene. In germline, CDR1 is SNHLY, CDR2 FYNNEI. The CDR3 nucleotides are TGTGCCAGCAGTGAATCGAGGGGGCCGAGTGGCTACACCTTC. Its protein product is CASSESRGPSGYTF.

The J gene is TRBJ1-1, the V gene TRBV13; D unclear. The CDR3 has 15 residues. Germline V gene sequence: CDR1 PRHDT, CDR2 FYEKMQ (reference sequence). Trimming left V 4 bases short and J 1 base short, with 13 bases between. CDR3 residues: CASSSGYLGNTEAFF. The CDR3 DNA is TGTGCCAGCAGCTCCGGGTACTTGGGGAACACTGAAGCTTTCTTT. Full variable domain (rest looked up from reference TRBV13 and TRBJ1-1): AAGVIQSPRHLIKEKRETATLKCYPIPRHDTVYWYQQGPGQDPQFLISFYEKMQSDKGSIPDRFSAQQFSDYHSELNMSSLELGDSALYFCASSSGYLGNTEAFFGQGTRLTVV.

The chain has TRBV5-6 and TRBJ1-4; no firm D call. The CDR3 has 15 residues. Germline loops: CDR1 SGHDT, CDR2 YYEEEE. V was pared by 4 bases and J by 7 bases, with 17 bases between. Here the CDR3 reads CASSSGRTAPEKLFF. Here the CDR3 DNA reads TGTGCCAGCAGCAGCGGGAGGACGGCACCTGAAAAACTGTTTTTT.

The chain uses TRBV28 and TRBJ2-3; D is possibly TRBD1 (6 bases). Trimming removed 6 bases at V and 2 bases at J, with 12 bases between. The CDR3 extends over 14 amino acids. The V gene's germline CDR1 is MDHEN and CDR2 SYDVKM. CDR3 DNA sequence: TGTGCCAGCAGGTTACAGGGCGACACAGATACGCAGTATTTT. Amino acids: CASRLQGDTDTQYF.

This chain's CDR3 is CASSRQLKAEAFF. In DNA form, the CDR3 reads TGTGCCAGCAGCCGACAGTTAAAGGCCGAAGCTTTCTTT. V and J are TRBV27 and TRBJ1-1; D is possibly TRBD1 (5 bases). The V gene lost 6 bases and the J gene lost 8 bases, with 16 bases spanning the gap. CDR1 and CDR2 (germline): MNHEY, SMNVEV (reference sequence). The CDR3 has 13 residues.

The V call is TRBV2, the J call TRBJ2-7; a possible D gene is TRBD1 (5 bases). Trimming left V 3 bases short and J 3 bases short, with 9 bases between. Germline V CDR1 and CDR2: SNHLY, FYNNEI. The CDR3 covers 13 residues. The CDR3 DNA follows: TGTGCCAGCAGTGAGCAGGGCGACTACGAGCAGTACTTC. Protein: CASSEQGDYEQYF.

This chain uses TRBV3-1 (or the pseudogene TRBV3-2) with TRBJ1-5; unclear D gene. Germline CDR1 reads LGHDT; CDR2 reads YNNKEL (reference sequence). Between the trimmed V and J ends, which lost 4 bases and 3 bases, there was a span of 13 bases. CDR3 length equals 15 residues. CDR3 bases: TGTGCCAGCAGCCCGTACCGCGGGTTCAATCAGCCCCAGCATTTT. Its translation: CASSPYRGFNQPQHF.

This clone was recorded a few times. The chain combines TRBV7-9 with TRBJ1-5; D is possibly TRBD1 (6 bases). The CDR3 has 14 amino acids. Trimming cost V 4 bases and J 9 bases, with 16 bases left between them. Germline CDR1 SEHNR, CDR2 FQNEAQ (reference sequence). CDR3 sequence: CASSSDFRGPPQHF. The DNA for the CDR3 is TGTGCCAGCAGCTCAGACTTCAGGGGTCCGCCCCAGCATTTT.

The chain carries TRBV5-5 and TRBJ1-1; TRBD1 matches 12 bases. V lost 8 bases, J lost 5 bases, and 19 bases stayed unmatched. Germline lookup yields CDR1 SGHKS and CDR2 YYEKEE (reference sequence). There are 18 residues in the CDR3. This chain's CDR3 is CASRSRGQGAVFWTEAFF. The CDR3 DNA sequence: TGTGCCAGTCGTTCCAGGGGACAGGGGGCAGTTTTTTGGACTGAAGCTTTCTTT.

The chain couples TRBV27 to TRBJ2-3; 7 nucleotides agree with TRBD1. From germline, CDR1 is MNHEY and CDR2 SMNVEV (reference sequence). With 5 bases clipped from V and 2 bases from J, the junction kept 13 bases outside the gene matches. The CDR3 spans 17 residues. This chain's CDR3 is CASSGLPTGRHTDTQYF. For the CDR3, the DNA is TGTGCCAGCAGTGGCCTTCCGACAGGGAGACACACAGATACGCAGTATTTT.

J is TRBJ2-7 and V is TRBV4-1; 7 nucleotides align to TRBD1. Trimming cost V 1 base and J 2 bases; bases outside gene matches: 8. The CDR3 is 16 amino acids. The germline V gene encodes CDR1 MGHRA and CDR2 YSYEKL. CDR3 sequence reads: CASSQVPGTETYEQYF. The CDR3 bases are TGCGCCAGCAGCCAAGTTCCTGGGACAGAAACCTACGAGCAGTACTTC.

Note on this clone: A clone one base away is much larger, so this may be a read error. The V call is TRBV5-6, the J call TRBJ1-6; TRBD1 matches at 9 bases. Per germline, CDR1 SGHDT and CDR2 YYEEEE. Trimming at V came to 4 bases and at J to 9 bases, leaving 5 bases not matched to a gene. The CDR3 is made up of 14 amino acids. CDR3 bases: TGTGCCAGCAGCCCCGGGACAGGGAGTTCACCCCTCCACTTT. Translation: CASSPGTGSSPLHF.

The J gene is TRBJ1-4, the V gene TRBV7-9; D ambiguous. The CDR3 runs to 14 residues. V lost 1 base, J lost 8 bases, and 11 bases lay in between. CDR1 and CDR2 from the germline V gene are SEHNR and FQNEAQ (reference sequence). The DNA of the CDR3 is TGTGCCAGCAGCTTAGAGGAGGCACCGGAAAAACTGTTTTTT. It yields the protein CASSLEEAPEKLFF.

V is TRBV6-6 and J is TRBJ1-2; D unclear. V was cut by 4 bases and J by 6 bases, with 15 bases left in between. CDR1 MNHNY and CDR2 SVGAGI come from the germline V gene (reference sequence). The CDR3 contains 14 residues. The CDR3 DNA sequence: TGTGCCAGCAGTTCGTCGTGGGCTTCGAATGGCTACACCTTC. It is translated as CASSSSWASNGYTF.

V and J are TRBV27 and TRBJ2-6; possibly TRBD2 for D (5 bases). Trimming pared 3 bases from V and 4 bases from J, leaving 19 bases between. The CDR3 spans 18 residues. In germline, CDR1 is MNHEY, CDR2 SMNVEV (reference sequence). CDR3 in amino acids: CASSFRVWTEAGANVLTF. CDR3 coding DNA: TGTGCCAGCAGTTTCCGGGTGTGGACGGAGGCCGGGGCCAACGTCCTGACTTTC.